The 28 T cell receptor beta chains below all came from one sample that was sequenced in a study of CD8+ T cells in alopecia areata. Treatment denoted: oral pan-JAK inhibitor, 5-10 mg twice daily. cDNA reverse transcribed from extracted RNA served as the sequencing template. This table comes from immunoSEQ multiplex PCR, and its TCRdb copy is limited to in-frame clones, with some not included. The sample has approximately 140,000 clones, around 87% seen once. Source: CD8+ T cells sorted from blood, taken at week 4, from a patient treated with tofacitinib. The receptors here all came from a human donor with alopecia areata.

V and J are TRBV29-1 and TRBJ1-1; D is ambiguous. The CDR3 has 13 residues. The germline gives CDR1 SQVTM, CDR2 ANQGSEA. Between the trimmed V and J ends, which lost 7 bases and 4 bases, there was a span of 16 bases. This CDR3 reads CSAQTATSTEAFF. Written as DNA, the CDR3 is TGCAGCGCCCAGACGGCAACCTCCACTGAAGCTTTCTTT.

The J gene is TRBJ2-5, the V gene TRBV9; 10 nucleotides align to TRBD2. The V and J ends lost 0 bases and 2 bases, in that order; junction bases with no gene match: 7. Germline CDR1 SGDLS, CDR2 YYNGEE. The CDR3 is 17 amino acids. The CDR3 DNA is TGTGCCAGCAGCGTAGAGGGTAGCGGGGGGATACAAGAGACCCAGTACTTC. It codes for CASSVEGSGGIQETQYF.

The chain uses TRBV13 and TRBJ2-1; D perhaps matches TRBD2 (6 bases). This CDR3 is built from 17 residues. V shed 0 bases and J shed 9 bases, with 21 bases lying between them. Germline assignment: CDR1 PRHDT and CDR2 FYEKMQ (reference sequence). CDR3 in DNA: TGTGCCAGCAGCTTAGGGTTGTCAGGGACTTCGAGTTTTGAGCAGTTCTTC. Translation: CASSLGLSGTSSFEQFF. The complete variable domain, with remaining parts taken from reference TRBV13 and TRBJ2-1, reads AAGVIQSPRHLIKEKRETATLKCYPIPRHDTVYWYQQGPGQDPQFLISFYEKMQSDKGSIPDRFSAQQFSDYHSELNMSSLELGDSALYFCASSLGLSGTSSFEQFFGPGTRLTVL.

The rearrangement links TRBV29-1 to TRBJ1-4, with a possible D match to TRBD1 (5 bases). V was trimmed by 1 base and J by 11 bases, leaving 14 bases between them. Germline V gene data show CDR1 as SQVTM and CDR2 as ANQGSEA. This CDR3 has 13 amino acids. The CDR3 DNA reads TGCAGCGTTGAAGTCTCAGGGCGGGCGAAACTGTTTTTT. It encodes CSVEVSGRAKLFF. Full variable domain (missing parts from reference TRBV29-1 and TRBJ1-4): SAVISQKPSRDICQRGTSLTIQCQVDSQVTMMFWYRQQPGQSLTLIATANQGSEATYESGFVIDKFPISRPNLTFSTLTVSNMSPEDSSIYLCSVEVSGRAKLFFGSGTQLSVL.

The chain uses TRBV5-6 and TRBJ1-2; perhaps TRBD1 as D (5 bases). The V end was cut by 5 bases, the J end by 7 bases, with 15 bases between. This CDR3 comprises 13 residues. CDR1 SGHDT and CDR2 YYEEEE come from the germline V gene. The CDR3 protein is CASRHTGPRGYTF. The CDR3 coding sequence is TGTGCCAGCAGACATACGGGGCCCCGTGGCTACACCTTC.

The chain combines TRBV29-1 with TRBJ1-1; D not certain. Germline-derived CDR1 and CDR2 are SQVTM and ANQGSEA. V was pared by 4 bases and J by 9 bases, with 12 bases between. CDR3 length equals 11 residues. The CDR3 nucleotides read TGCAGCGTTGCGGAGGCAGCTAAAGCTTTCTTT. Translation gives CSVAEAAKAFF.

The gene calls are TRBV7-6 and TRBJ1-2; 8 bases are a match to TRBD1. Germline V CDR1 and CDR2: SGHVS, FNYEAQ. The V and J ends lost 4 bases and 6 bases, in that order; junction bases with no gene match: 10. The CDR3 is made up of 15 amino acids. The CDR3 reads CASSSSDREADGYTF. The CDR3 DNA reads TGTGCCAGCAGCTCCTCGGACAGGGAAGCGGATGGCTACACCTTC.

This chain uses TRBV14 with TRBJ2-7, with D unclear. Between the trimmed V and J ends, which lost 8 bases and 5 bases, there was a span of 10 bases. The germline CDR1 and CDR2 sequences are SGHDN and FVKESK. The CDR3 has 11 residues. CDR3 in amino acids: CASGPNHEQYF. CDR3 sequence (DNA): TGTGCCAGCGGTCCCAACCACGAGCAGTACTTC.

The V gene is TRBV5-6, the J gene TRBJ2-7, with D perhaps being TRBD1 or TRBD2 (5 bases each). Germline V CDR1 and CDR2: SGHDT, YYEEEE. The CDR3 is 14 amino acids. Trimming pared 2 bases from V and 6 bases from J, leaving 15 bases between. The CDR3 region is CASSFWGSAVEQYF. CDR3 in DNA: TGTGCCAGCAGCTTTTGGGGGTCCGCCGTCGAGCAGTACTTC.

The chain is built from TRBV30 and TRBJ2-1, with D uncertain. V was pared by 0 bases and J by 8 bases, with 5 bases between. The CDR3 sequence is 11 residues long. The germline V gene has CDR1 GTSNPN and CDR2 SVGIG (reference sequence). The CDR3 nucleotides are TGTGCCTGGAGTGTAGGGTATGAGCAGTTCTTC. This gives the protein CAWSVGYEQFF. Filled out from reference TRBV30 and TRBJ2-1, the complete variable domain reads SQTIHQWPATLVQPVGSPLSLECTVEGTSNPNLYWYRQAAGRGLQLLFYSVGIGQISSEVPQNLSASRPQDRQFILSSKKLLLSDSGFYLCAWSVGYEQFFGPGTRLTVL.

The rearrangement uses TRBV28 and TRBJ2-7; perhaps TRBD2 as D (5 bases). Trimming took 2 bases from V and 2 from J, leaving 16 bases between them. The germline V gene has CDR1 MDHEN and CDR2 SYDVKM. The CDR3 length is 16 residues. The CDR3 DNA is TGTGCCAGCAGTTTAGAGGCAGACTATAGAACCTACGAGCAGTACTTC. Translation gives CASSLEADYRTYEQYF.

The chain carries TRBV4-1 and TRBJ2-2; D is possibly TRBD2 (5 bases). V lost 4 bases and J lost 3, with 9 bases in between. The CDR3 sequence is 14 residues long. Germline V lookup: CDR1 MGHRA, CDR2 YSYEKL. In DNA, the CDR3 is TGCGCCAGCAGCCGACGGGAAGACACCGGGGAGCTGTTTTTT. Translated, it gives CASSRREDTGELFF.

The chain combines TRBV14 with TRBJ2-7, with 7 bases identical to TRBD1. The germline CDR1 and CDR2 sequences are SGHDN and FVKESK. The junction had 6 bases not matched to a gene; V was cut back by 0 bases and J by 4 bases. CDR3 size: 15 residues. CDR3 sequence reads: CASSQDSYRGYEQYF. CDR3 DNA sequence: TGTGCCAGCAGCCAAGATTCATACAGGGGTTACGAGCAGTACTTC.

CDR3 in amino acids: CASSLWGSAYEQYF. DNA of the CDR3: TGTGCCAGCAGTTTATGGGGATCGGCCTACGAGCAGTACTTC. The V gene is TRBV27, the J gene TRBJ2-7; D is ambiguous. V was shortened by 1 base and J by 2 bases, with 9 bases between the two germline ends. Germline V gives CDR1 MNHEY, CDR2 SMNVEV (reference sequence). The CDR3 is made up of 14 amino acids.

The gene calls are TRBV7-9 and TRBJ2-7, with no clear D. The CDR3 has 11 residues. Between the trimmed V and J ends, which lost 6 bases and 4 bases, there was a span of 7 bases. The germline V gene has CDR1 SEHNR and CDR2 FQNEAQ (reference sequence). The CDR3 nucleotides read TGTGCCAGCAGTAGGGATTACGAGCAGTACTTC. As protein: CASSRDYEQYF. The full variable domain, in which reference TRBV7-9 and TRBJ2-7 provide the parts outside the CDR3, is DTGVSQNPRHKITKRGQNVTFRCDPISEHNRLYWYRQTLGQGPEFLTYFQNEAQLEKSRLLSDRFSAERPKGSFSTLEIQRTEQGDSAMYLCASSRDYEQYFGPGTRLTVT.

V is TRBV7-9 and J is TRBJ2-3, with TRBD1 matching over 8 bases. Germline assignment: CDR1 SEHNR and CDR2 FQNEAQ (reference sequence). The CDR3 is 15 amino acids. The trim removed 2 bases at V and 4 bases at J, leaving 5 bases unmatched. CDR3 residues: CASSLSDRGADTQYF. The CDR3 bases are TGTGCCAGCAGCTTATCCGACAGGGGAGCAGATACGCAGTATTTT.

The rearrangement uses TRBV5-6 and TRBJ2-1, with D possibly matching TRBD1 (6 bases). From germline, CDR1 is SGHDT and CDR2 YYEEEE. This CDR3 has 15 residues. V was trimmed by 2 bases and J by 1 base, leaving 10 bases between them. As DNA, the CDR3 is TGTGCCAGCAGCTTCTCAGACAGGTCCTACAATGAGCAGTTCTTC. It is translated as CASSFSDRSYNEQFF.

The rearrangement links TRBV29-1 to TRBJ2-1, with D perhaps matching TRBD2 (7 bases). The V gene lost 0 bases and the J gene lost 5 bases, with 11 bases spanning the gap. This CDR3 is 14 amino acids long. Germline CDR1 SQVTM, CDR2 ANQGSEA. DNA of the CDR3: TGCAGCGTTGAAGATCCGCGGGGGCACAATGAGCAGTTCTTC. Amino acids: CSVEDPRGHNEQFF.

The V and J genes are TRBV25-1 and TRBJ1-1; D is ambiguous. The CDR3 contains 14 residues. Trimming took off 0 bases at V and 2 bases at J, with 7 bases between the two ends. CDR1 is MGHDK and CDR2 is SYGVNS in the germline V gene. In DNA form, the CDR3 reads TGTGCCAGCAGTGAATATCCACCAAACACTGAAGCTTTCTTT. It codes for CASSEYPPNTEAFF.

This clone was found once. Other DNA sequences of this sample code for an identical CDR3. The V gene is TRBV30, the J gene TRBJ2-2; no reliable D call. Trimming stripped 1 base from V and 4 bases from J, with 4 bases between. Germline CDR1 reads GTSNPN; CDR2 reads SVGIG (reference sequence). This CDR3 region has 12 residues. CDR3 DNA: TGTGCCTGGAGTGGGGGCACCGGGGAGCTGTTTTTT. It is translated as CAWSGGTGELFF.

The chain couples TRBV7-6 to TRBJ2-5, with D tentatively TRBD1 (6 bases). Germline V CDR1 and CDR2: SGHVS, FNYEAQ. The length of the CDR3 is 15 residues. Trimming removed 1 base at V and 2 bases at J, with 11 bases between. In DNA form, the CDR3 reads TGTGCCAGCAGCTTAGTGGACAGCAAGCAAGAGACCCAGTACTTC. Translating gives CASSLVDSKQETQYF.

The chain has TRBV4-1 and TRBJ1-5, with TRBD1 matching 9 bases. The V gene end was trimmed by 4 bases and the J gene end by 4 bases; junction bases not matched to a gene: 8. Germline CDR1 reads MGHRA; CDR2 reads YSYEKL. This CDR3 contains 16 residues. The CDR3 here is CASSLGTGKVNQPQHF. CDR3 sequence (DNA): TGCGCCAGCAGCCTCGGGACAGGGAAGGTAAATCAGCCCCAGCATTTT.

This clone has a single count. The chain recombines TRBV4-1 with TRBJ2-2, with no clear D. The V gene's germline CDR1 is MGHRA and CDR2 YSYEKL. CDR3 size: 13 residues. V lost 5 bases, J lost 1 base, and 5 bases lay in between. The CDR3 region is CASSIGNTGELFF. Here the CDR3 DNA reads TGCGCCAGCAGCATAGGGAACACCGGGGAGCTGTTTTTT.

The J gene is TRBJ2-5, the V gene TRBV4-1, with 7 bases that match TRBD1. Germline V gene sequence: CDR1 MGHRA, CDR2 YSYEKL. The CDR3 is made up of 15 amino acids. After removal of 4 bases from V and 4 bases from J, the junction contained 9 bases not matched to a gene. The CDR3 region is CASSRSTGQGETQYF. CDR3 in DNA: TGCGCCAGCAGCCGATCGACAGGGCAGGGAGAGACCCAGTACTTC.

The rearrangement links TRBV27 to TRBJ2-3, with 9 bases fitting TRBD2. This CDR3 comprises 15 residues. Germline loops: CDR1 MNHEY, CDR2 SMNVEV (reference sequence). J was trimmed by 1 base and V by 7 bases; bases with no gene match: 6. The CDR3 reads CASNPTSGGTDTQYF. The CDR3 DNA is TGTGCCAGCAACCCGACTAGCGGCGGCACAGATACGCAGTATTTT.

The chain recombines TRBV7-9 with TRBJ1-6; D perhaps matches TRBD1 (6 bases). The CDR3 is made up of 17 amino acids. From germline, CDR1 is SEHNR and CDR2 FQNEAQ (reference sequence). Between the trimmed V and J ends, which lost 5 bases and 0 bases, there was a span of 14 bases. The CDR3 sequence is CASSVGQPSSYNSPLHF. CDR3 nucleotides: TGTGCCAGCAGCGTAGGACAGCCCAGCTCCTATAATTCACCCCTCCACTTT.

The V and J genes are TRBV2 and TRBJ2-2; possible D gene TRBD1, 5 bases. Trimming cost V 3 bases and J 4 bases, with 9 bases left between them. Germline CDR1 and CDR2: SNHLY and FYNNEI. The CDR3 is made up of 14 amino acids. In DNA, the CDR3 is TGTGCCAGCAGTGAGTTTACAGGCACCGGGGAGCTGTTTTTT. Its translation is CASSEFTGTGELFF.

The chain links TRBV19 to TRBJ1-1; D may be TRBD1 (6 bases). V lost 10 bases and J lost 1, with 19 bases in between. The CDR3 spans 15 residues. Germline V gene data show CDR1 as LNHDA and CDR2 as SQIVND (reference sequence). Written as DNA, the CDR3 is TGTGCCACGTGGAGCCTCGAGGGGGGGAACACTGAAGCTTTCTTT. Its translation is CATWSLEGGNTEAFF.